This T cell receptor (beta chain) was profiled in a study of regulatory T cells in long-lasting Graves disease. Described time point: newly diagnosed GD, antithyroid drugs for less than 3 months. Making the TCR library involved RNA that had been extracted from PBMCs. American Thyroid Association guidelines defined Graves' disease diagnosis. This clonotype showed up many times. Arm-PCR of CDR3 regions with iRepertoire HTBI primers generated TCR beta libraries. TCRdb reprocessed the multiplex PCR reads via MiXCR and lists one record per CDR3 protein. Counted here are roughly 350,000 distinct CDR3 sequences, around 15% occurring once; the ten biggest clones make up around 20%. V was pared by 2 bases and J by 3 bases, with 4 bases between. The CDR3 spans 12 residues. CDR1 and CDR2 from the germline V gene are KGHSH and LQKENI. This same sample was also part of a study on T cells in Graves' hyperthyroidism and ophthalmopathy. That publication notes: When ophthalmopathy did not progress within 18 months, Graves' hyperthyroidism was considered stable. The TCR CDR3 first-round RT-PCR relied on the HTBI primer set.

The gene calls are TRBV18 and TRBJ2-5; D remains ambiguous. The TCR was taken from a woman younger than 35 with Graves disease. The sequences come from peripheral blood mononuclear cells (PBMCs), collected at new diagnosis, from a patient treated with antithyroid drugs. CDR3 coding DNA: TGTGCCAGCTCACCAACAGAAGAGACCCAGTACTTC. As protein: CASSPTEETQYF.